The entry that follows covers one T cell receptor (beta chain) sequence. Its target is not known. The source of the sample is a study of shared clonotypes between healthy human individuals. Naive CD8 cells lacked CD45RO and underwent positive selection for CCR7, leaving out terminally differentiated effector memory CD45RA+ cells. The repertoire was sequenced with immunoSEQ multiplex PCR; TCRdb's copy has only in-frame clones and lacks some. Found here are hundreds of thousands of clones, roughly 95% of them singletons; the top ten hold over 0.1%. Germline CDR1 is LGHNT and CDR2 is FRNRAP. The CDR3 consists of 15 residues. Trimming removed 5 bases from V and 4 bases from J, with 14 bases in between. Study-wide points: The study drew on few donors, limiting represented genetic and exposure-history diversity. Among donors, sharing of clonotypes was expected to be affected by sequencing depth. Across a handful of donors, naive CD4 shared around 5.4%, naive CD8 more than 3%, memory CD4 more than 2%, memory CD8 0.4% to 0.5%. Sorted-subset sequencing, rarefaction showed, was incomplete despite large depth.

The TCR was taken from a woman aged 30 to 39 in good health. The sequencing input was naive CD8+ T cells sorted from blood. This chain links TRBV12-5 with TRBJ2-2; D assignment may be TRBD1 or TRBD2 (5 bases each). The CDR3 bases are TGTGCTAGTGGTCACGGGACGGCTATCACCGGGGAGCTGTTTTTT. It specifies CASGHGTAITGELFF.